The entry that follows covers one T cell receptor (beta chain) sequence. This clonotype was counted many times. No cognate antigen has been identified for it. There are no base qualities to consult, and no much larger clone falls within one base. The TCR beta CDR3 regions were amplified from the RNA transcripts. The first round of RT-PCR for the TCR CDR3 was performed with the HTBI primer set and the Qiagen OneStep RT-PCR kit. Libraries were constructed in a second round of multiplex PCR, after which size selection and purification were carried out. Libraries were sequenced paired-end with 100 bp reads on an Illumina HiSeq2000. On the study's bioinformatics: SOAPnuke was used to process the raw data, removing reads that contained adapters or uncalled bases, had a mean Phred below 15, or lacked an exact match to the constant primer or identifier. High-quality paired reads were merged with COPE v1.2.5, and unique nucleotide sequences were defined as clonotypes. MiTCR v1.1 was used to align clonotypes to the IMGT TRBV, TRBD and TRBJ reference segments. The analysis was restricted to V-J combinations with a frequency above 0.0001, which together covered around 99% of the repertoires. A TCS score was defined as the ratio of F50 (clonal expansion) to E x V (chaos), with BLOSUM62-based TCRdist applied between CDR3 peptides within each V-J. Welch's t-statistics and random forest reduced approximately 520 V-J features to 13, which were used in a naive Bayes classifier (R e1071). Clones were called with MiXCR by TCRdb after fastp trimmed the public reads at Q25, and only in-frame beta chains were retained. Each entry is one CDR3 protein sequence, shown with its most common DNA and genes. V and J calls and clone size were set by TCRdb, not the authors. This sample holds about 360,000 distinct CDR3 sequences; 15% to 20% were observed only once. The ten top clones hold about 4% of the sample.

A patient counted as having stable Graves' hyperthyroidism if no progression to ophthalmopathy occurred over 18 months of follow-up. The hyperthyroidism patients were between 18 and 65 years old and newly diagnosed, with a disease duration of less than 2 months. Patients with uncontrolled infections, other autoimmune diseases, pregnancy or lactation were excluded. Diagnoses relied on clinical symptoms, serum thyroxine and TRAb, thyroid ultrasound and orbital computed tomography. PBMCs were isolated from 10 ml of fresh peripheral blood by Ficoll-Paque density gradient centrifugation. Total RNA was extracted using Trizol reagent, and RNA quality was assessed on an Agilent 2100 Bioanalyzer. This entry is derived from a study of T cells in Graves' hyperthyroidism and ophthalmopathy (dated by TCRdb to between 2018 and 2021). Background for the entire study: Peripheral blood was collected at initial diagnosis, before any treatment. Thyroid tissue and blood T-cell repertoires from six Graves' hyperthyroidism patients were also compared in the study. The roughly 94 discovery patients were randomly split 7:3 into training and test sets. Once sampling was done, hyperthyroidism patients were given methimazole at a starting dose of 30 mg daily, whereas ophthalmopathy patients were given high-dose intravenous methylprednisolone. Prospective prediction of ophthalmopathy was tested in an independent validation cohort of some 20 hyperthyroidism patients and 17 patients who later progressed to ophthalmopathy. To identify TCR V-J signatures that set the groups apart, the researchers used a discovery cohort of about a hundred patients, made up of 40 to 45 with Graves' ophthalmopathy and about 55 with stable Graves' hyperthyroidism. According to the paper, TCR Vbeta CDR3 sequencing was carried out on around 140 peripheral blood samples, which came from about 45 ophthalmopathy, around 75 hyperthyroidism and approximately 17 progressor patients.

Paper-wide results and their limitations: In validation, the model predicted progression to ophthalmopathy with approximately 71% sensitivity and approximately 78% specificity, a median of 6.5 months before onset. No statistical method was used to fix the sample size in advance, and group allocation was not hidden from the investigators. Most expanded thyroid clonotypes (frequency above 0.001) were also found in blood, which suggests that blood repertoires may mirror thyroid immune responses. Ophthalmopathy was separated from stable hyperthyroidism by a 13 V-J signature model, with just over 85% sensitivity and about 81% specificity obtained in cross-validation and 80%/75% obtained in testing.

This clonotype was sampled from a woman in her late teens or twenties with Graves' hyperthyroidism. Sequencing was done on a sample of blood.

CDR3 reads: CASNKGGHSYEQYF. The sequenced DNA: TGTGCCAGCAACAAGGGGGGGCATTCCTACGAGCAGTACTTC. Recombination linked TRBV12-3 or TRBV12-4 to TRBJ2-7, and the D gene may be TRBD2, 7 bases matching. The CDR3 runs 14 amino acids, cysteine and phenylalanine included. The CDR3 DNA has 42 bases and is translated from base 1. V loses 7 bases, J loses 1 base, and the germline ends lie 14 bases apart.